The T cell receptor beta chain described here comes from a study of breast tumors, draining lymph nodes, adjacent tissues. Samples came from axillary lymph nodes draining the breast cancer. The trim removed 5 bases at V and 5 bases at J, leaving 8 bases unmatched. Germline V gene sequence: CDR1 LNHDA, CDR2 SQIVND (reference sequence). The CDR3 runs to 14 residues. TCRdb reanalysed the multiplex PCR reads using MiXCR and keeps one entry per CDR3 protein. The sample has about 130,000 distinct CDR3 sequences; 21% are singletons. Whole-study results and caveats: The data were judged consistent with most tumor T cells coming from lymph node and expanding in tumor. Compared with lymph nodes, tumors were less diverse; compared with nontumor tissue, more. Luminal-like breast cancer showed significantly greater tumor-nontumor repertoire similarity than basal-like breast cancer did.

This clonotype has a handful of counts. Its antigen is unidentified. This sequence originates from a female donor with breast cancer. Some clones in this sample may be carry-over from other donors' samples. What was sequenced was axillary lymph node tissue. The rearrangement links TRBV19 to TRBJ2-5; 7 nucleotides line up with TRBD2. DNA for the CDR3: TGTGCCAGTAGTGGGGGGGATAGCGTCGAGACCCAGTACTTC. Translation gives CASSGGDSVETQYF.